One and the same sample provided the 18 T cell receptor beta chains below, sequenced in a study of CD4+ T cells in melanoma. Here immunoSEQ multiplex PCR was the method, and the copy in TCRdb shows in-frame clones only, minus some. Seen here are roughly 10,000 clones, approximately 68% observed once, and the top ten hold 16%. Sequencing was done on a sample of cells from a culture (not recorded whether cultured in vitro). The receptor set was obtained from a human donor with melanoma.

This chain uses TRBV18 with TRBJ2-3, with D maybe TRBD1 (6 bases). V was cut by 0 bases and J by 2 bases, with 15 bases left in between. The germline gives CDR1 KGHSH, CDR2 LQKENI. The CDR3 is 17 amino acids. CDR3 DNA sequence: TGTGCCAGCTCACCACCCAACAGGGAAATATCCACAGATACGCAGTATTTT. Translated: CASSPPNREISTDTQYF.

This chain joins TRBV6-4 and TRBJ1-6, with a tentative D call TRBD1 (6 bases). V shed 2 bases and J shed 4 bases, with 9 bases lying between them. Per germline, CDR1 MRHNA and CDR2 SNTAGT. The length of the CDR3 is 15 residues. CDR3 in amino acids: CASSDNQGYNSPLHF. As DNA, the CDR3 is TGTGCCAGCAGTGACAATCAGGGGTATAATTCACCCCTCCACTTT.

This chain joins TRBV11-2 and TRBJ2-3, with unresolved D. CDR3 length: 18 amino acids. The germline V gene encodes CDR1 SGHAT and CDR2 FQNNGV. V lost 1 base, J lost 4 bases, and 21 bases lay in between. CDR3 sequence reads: CASSLGVPWPPHPDTQYF. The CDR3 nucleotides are TGTGCCAGCAGCTTAGGGGTCCCATGGCCCCCACACCCAGATACGCAGTATTTT.

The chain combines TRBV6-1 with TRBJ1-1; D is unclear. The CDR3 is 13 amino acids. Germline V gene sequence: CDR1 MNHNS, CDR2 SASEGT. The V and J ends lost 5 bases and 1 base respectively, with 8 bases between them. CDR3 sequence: CASSSGRNTEAFF. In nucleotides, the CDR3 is TGTGCCAGCAGTTCGGGGAGGAACACTGAAGCTTTCTTT.

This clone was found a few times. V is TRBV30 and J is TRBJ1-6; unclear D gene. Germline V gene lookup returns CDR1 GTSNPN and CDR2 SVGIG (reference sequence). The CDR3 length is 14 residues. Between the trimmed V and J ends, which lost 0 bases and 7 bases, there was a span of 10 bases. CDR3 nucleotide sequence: TGTGCCTGGAGTGTACCTGCTTGGAATTCACCCCTCCACTTT. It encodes CAWSVPAWNSPLHF.

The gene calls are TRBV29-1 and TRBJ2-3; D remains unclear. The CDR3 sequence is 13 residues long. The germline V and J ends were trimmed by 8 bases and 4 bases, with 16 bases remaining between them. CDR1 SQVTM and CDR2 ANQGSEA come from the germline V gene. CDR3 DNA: TGCAGCTCGAGTAAGCGATCGCCAGATACGCAGTATTTT. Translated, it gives CSSSKRSPDTQYF.

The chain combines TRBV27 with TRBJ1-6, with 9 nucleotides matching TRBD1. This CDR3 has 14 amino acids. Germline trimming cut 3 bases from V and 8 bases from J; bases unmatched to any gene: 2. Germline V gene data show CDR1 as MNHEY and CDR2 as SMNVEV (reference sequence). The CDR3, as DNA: TGTGCCAGCAGTTTGGACAGGGGCTATTCACCCCTCCACTTT. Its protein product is CASSLDRGYSPLHF.

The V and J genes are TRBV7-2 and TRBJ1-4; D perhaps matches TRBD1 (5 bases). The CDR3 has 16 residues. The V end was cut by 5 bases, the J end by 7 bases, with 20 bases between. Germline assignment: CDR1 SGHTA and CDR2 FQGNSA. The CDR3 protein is CASSPRGGTGGEKLFF. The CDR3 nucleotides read TGTGCCAGCAGCCCCCGAGGCGGTACGGGGGGTGAAAAACTGTTTTTT. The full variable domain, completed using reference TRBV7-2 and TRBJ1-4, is GAGVSQSPSNKVTEKGKDVELRCDPISGHTALYWYRQSLGQGLEFLIYFQGNSAPDKSGLPSDRFSAERTGGSVSTLTIQRTQQEDSAVYLCASSPRGGTGGEKLFFGSGTQLSVL.

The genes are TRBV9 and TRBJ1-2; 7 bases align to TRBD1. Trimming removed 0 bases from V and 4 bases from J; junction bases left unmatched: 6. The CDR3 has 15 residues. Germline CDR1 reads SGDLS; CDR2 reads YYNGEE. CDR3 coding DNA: TGTGCCAGCAGCGTAGAATCAGGGGGGACCTATGGCTACACCTTC. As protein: CASSVESGGTYGYTF.

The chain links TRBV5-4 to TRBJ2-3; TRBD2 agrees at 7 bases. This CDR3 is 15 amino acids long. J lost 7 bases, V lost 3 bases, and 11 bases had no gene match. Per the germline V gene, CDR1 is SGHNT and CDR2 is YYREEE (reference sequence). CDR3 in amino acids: CASSSGLMPPYTQYF. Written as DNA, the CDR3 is TGTGCCAGCAGCTCGGGACTAATGCCACCATATACGCAGTATTTT.

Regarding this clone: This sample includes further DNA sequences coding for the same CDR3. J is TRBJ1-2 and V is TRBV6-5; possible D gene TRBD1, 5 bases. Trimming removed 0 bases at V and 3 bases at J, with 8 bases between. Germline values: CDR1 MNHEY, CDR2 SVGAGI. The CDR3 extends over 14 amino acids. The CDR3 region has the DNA TGTGCCAGCAGTTACTCGGGGGGGGACTATGGCTACACCTTC. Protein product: CASSYSGGDYGYTF.

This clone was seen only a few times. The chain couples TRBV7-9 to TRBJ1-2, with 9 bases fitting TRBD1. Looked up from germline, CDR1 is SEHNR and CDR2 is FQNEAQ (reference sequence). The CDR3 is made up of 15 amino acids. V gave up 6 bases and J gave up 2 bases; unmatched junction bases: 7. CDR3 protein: CASRSDRGRNYGYTF. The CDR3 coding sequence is TGTGCCAGCAGGTCGGACAGGGGAAGAAACTATGGCTACACCTTC.

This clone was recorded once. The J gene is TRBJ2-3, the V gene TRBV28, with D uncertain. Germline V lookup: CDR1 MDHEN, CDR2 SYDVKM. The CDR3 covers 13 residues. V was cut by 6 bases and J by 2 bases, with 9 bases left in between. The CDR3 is CASRFRPTDTQYF. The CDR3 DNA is TGTGCCAGCAGGTTCAGGCCCACAGATACGCAGTATTTT.

The CDR3 DNA sequence: TGTGCCAGCAGAAGTCTTGACACCATATATTTT. This encodes CASRSLDTIYF. The chain carries TRBV6-6 and TRBJ1-3; D unclear. Trimming left V 6 bases short and J 8 bases short, with 8 bases between. This CDR3 is 11 amino acids long. Germline V gene lookup returns CDR1 MNHNY and CDR2 SVGAGI (reference sequence).

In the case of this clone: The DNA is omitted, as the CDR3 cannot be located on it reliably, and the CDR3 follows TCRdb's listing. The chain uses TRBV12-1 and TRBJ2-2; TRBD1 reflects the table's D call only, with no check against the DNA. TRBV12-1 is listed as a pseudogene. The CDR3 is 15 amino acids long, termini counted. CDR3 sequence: CASSFATGNAGELFF.

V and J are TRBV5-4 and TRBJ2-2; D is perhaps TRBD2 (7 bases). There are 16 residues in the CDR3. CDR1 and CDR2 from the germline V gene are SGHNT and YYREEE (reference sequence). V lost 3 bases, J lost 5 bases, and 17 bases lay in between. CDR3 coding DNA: TGTGCCAGCAGCTCCCGGAGGGAGGGGGGAACCGGGGAGCTGTTTTTT. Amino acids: CASSSRREGGTGELFF. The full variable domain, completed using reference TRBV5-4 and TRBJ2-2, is ETGVTQSPTHLIKTRGQQVTLRCSSQSGHNTVSWYQQALGQGPQFIFQYYREEENGRGNFPPRFSGLQFPNYSSELNVNALELDDSALYLCASSSRREGGTGELFFGEGSRLTVL.

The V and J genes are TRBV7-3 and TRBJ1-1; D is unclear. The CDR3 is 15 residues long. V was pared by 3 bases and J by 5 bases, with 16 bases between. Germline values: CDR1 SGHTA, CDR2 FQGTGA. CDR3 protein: CASSFGLGAGTEAFF. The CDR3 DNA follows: TGTGCCAGCAGCTTTGGACTGGGCGCGGGAACTGAAGCTTTCTTT. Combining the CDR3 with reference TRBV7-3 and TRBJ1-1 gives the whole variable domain GAGVSQTPSNKVTEKGKYVELRCDPISGHTALYWYRQSLGQGPEFLIYFQGTGAADDSGLPNDRFFAVRPEGSVSTLKIQRTERGDSAVYLCASSFGLGAGTEAFFGQGTRLTVV.

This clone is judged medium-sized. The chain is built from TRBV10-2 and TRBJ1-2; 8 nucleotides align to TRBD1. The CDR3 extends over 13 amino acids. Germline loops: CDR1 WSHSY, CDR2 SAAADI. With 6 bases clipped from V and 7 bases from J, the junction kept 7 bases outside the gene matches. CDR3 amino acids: CASSVDRASGYTF. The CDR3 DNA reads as TGCGCCAGCAGCGTGGACAGGGCTAGTGGCTACACCTTC.